One and the same sample provided the 4 T cell receptor beta chains below, sequenced in a study of T cells in tumors after PD-1 blockade. Sequencing used immunoSEQ multiplex PCR; TCRdb keeps in-frame clones, though not all of them. The table has nearly 25,000 clones, about 82% seen once. The source was PBMCs, collected after anti-PD-1 treatment. The receptors derive from a human donor with basal cell carcinoma.

This sequence joins TRBV5-8 and TRBJ1-4; 7 bases match TRBD1. From germline, CDR1 is SGHTS and CDR2 YDEGEE. J was trimmed by 7 bases and V by 4 bases; bases with no gene match: 7. CDR3 length: 14 amino acids. The CDR3 is CASSGTVDGEKLFF. CDR3 DNA: TGTGCCAGCAGCGGGACAGTGGACGGTGAAAAACTGTTTTTT.

The genes are TRBV2 and TRBJ2-5, with D uncertain. The germline V and J ends were trimmed by 8 bases and 1 base, with 11 bases remaining between them. Germline CDR1 SNHLY, CDR2 FYNNEI. The CDR3 is 13 residues long. The CDR3 sequence is CASFQNIQETQYF. CDR3 in DNA: TGTGCCAGCTTCCAGAACATCCAAGAGACCCAGTACTTC.

This clone was picked up a small number of times. The CDR3 bases are TGCAGTGCTAAGGGTGATGAAAAACTGTTTTTT. Translation: CSAKGDEKLFF. The chain combines TRBV20-1 with TRBJ1-4; D gene ambiguous. Germline CDR1 DFQATT, CDR2 SNEGSKA (reference sequence). Trimming removed 4 bases from V and 6 bases from J, with 6 bases in between. The CDR3 contains 11 residues.

This rearrangement joins TRBV4-2 to TRBJ2-5; 12 bases are a match to TRBD2. V shed 1 base and J 2 bases; nucleotides not matched to a gene: 8. CDR3 length: 18 amino acids. Germline CDR1 reads LGHNA; CDR2 reads YNFKEQ. This chain's CDR3 is CASSQGRLAGGIQETQYF. For the CDR3, the DNA is TGTGCCAGCAGCCAAGGGAGGCTAGCGGGGGGGATACAAGAGACCCAGTACTTC.